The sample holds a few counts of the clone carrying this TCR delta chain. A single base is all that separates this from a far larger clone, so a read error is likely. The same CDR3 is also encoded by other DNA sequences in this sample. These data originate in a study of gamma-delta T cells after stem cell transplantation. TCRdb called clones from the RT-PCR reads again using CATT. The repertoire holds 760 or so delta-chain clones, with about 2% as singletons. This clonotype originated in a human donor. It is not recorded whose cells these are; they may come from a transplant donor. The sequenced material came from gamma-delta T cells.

CDR3 DNA sequence: TGTGCCTGTGACACCGTTGGCGGGGGATACGTCAATTTGGACACCGATAAACTCATCTTT. Its translation is CACDTVGGGYVNLDTDKLIF. This chain joins TRDV2 and TRDJ1, with 10 positions matching TRDD3. The germline V gene encodes CDR1 GEAIGNYY and CDR2 EKD. V gave up 0 bases and J gave up 0 bases; unmatched junction bases: 15. This CDR3 region has 20 residues.